The 19 T cell receptor beta chains below were found in one sample sequenced in a study of blood T cell repertoires in COVID-19. Assay: immunoSEQ multiplex PCR; the TCRdb copy retains only in-frame clones and omits some. Seen here are under 300,000 clones, roughly four fifths observed once, and the top ten hold approximately 3.2%. Material: peripheral blood. These receptor sequences come from a woman in her late teens or twenties with acute or convalescent COVID-19.

This clone has just one count. V gene TRBV7-3 combines with J gene TRBJ2-1, with 8 positions matching TRBD2. Germline CDR1 is SGHTA and CDR2 is FQGTGA. The V and J ends lost 2 bases and 8 bases, in that order; junction bases with no gene match: 8. The CDR3 loop spans 15 amino acids. CDR3 sequence: CASSLGTSVGYEQFF. For the CDR3, the DNA is TGTGCCAGCAGCTTAGGGACTAGTGTCGGTTATGAGCAGTTCTTC.

The chain joins TRBV15 to TRBJ1-1, with unresolved D. This CDR3 has 15 residues. Trimming pared 1 base from V and 5 bases from J, leaving 14 bases between. Germline values: CDR1 LNHNV, CDR2 YYDKDF (reference sequence). CDR3 loop: CATSRGKEARTEAFF. The CDR3 DNA follows: TGTGCCACCAGCAGAGGTAAGGAAGCGAGAACTGAAGCTTTCTTT.

The CDR3, as DNA: TGTGCCAGCTCATGGACGGGACTAGCCGACGGGGGAACAGATACGCAGTATTTT. It yields the protein CASSWTGLADGGTDTQYF. The chain carries TRBV7-2 and TRBJ2-3; 9 positions agree with TRBD2. V lost 8 bases and J lost 3; bases outside the gene matches: 18. The CDR3 is 18 amino acids. Germline loops: CDR1 SGHTA, CDR2 FQGNSA.

V gene TRBV10-3 combines with J gene TRBJ2-1, with D possibly TRBD2 on 5 matching bases. V was shortened by 5 bases and J by 8 bases, with 10 bases between the two germline ends. Germline V gene data show CDR1 as ENHRY and CDR2 as SYGVKD. The CDR3 has 12 residues. Written as DNA, the CDR3 is TGTGCCATCAGTCGGGGTGCGGATGAGCAGTTCTTC. Its translation: CAISRGADEQFF.

The chain has TRBV19 and TRBJ2-2; 12 positions agree with TRBD2. CDR1 is LNHDA, CDR2 SQIVND, per germline (reference sequence). This CDR3 spans 16 amino acids. V trimming: 2 bases; J trimming: 8 bases; junction bases outside the gene matches: 6. The CDR3 coding sequence is TGTGCCAGTAGTATATGGACTAGCGGGATAGGGGGGGAGCTGTTTTTT. Protein product: CASSIWTSGIGGELFF.

The genes are TRBV27 and TRBJ1-4; 7 bases agree with TRBD1. This CDR3 is built from 18 residues. V shed 6 bases, J shed 0 bases, and the junction held 13 bases outside the gene matches. Germline-derived CDR1 and CDR2 are MNHEY and SMNVEV (reference sequence). The DNA for the CDR3 is TGTGCCAGCAGCCCAACAGGGGCGGTATGGGCAACTAATGAAAAACTGTTTTTT. Encoded protein: CASSPTGAVWATNEKLFF.

CDR3 coding DNA: TGTGCCAGTGGGAAGACAGGTTATGAGCAGTTCTTC. As protein: CASGKTGYEQFF. The chain employs TRBV11-2 and TRBJ2-1; D might be TRBD1 (6 bases). The CDR3 has 12 amino acids. The V gene's germline CDR1 is SGHAT and CDR2 FQNNGV. Trimming removed 9 bases from V and 8 bases from J, with 14 bases in between.

Remarks on this clone: In the same sample, other DNA sequences code for this CDR3. This rearrangement joins TRBV6-5 to TRBJ2-2; D ambiguous. This CDR3 region has 14 residues. V dropped 3 bases and J dropped 3 bases, with 8 bases sitting between them. Germline CDR1 and CDR2: MNHEY and SVGAGI. DNA of the CDR3: TGTGCCAGCAGTTATGGGCAAGACACCGGGGAGCTGTTTTTT. Translating gives CASSYGQDTGELFF.

The rearrangement links TRBV3-1 (or the pseudogene TRBV3-2) to TRBJ1-1; D call uncertain. This CDR3 is 12 amino acids long. V was clipped by 3 bases and J by 4 bases, with 6 bases between them. The V gene's germline CDR1 is LGHDT and CDR2 YNNKEL (reference sequence). The DNA for the CDR3 is TGTGCCAGCAGCCATCTGGCCACTGAAGCTTTCTTT. Protein sequence: CASSHLATEAFF.

This rearrangement joins TRBV7-2 to TRBJ2-3; 15 bases line up with TRBD2. Germline V CDR1 and CDR2: SGHTA, FQGNSA. This CDR3 region has 17 residues. Unmatched junction bases numbered 2, after V lost 3 bases and J lost 1 base. In nucleotides, the CDR3 is TGTGCCAGCAGCTTGAGGACTAGCGGGAGGGGCACAGATACGCAGTATTTT. It is translated as CASSLRTSGRGTDTQYF.

The J gene is TRBJ1-6, the V gene TRBV5-1, with 7 bases that match TRBD1. The CDR3 is 15 amino acids. V shed 6 bases and J 7 bases; nucleotides not matched to a gene: 10. Germline loops: CDR1 SGHRS, CDR2 YFSETQ. The CDR3 DNA follows: TGCGCCAGCACCTTAAGGGACAGCTTCAATTCACCCCTCCACTTT. As protein: CASTLRDSFNSPLHF.

This clone appeared a single time. The chain uses TRBV30 and TRBJ2-3, with 8 positions matching TRBD1. Germline CDR1 GTSNPN, CDR2 SVGIG (reference sequence). The CDR3 covers 15 residues. V shed 4 bases, J shed 4 bases, and the junction held 10 bases outside the gene matches. The CDR3 sequence is CAWKWAGGTADTQYF. In DNA, the CDR3 is TGTGCCTGGAAATGGGCAGGGGGCACGGCAGATACGCAGTATTTT. The complete variable domain, with remaining parts taken from reference TRBV30 and TRBJ2-3, reads SQTIHQWPATLVQPVGSPLSLECTVEGTSNPNLYWYRQAAGRGLQLLFYSVGIGQISSEVPQNLSASRPQDRQFILSSKKLLLSDSGFYLCAWKWAGGTADTQYFGPGTRLTVL.

The rearrangement joins TRBV6-2 or TRBV6-3 to TRBJ2-7; 16 positions agree with TRBD2. This CDR3 is 16 amino acids long. The germline gives CDR1 MNHEY, CDR2 SVGEGT. V lost 5 bases, J lost 0 bases, and 1 base stayed unmatched. DNA of the CDR3: TGTGCCAGCAGTGGGACTAGCGGGAGGGCCTCCTACGAGCAGTACTTC. This sequence encodes CASSGTSGRASYEQYF.

The chain combines TRBV7-9 with TRBJ1-1; tentative D call: TRBD1 (5 bases). V lost 1 base and J lost 10, with 10 bases in between. This CDR3 comprises 12 residues. The germline CDR1 and CDR2 sequences are SEHNR and FQNEAQ (reference sequence). Here the CDR3 DNA reads TGTGCCAGCAGCTTAGGGGCGGGGGGAGCTTTCTTT. This translates into CASSLGAGGAFF.

The rearrangement links TRBV19 to TRBJ1-3, with D tentatively TRBD1 (5 bases). Trimming took off 3 bases at V and 0 bases at J, with 21 bases between the two ends. Germline CDR1 LNHDA, CDR2 SQIVND (reference sequence). The CDR3 runs to 19 residues. The CDR3 DNA follows: TGTGCCAGTAGTATCCTTGGACACCGACAGTTCGGCTCTGGAAACACCATATATTTT. Amino acid sequence: CASSILGHRQFGSGNTIYF.

The V gene is TRBV18, the J gene TRBJ2-1; 8 nucleotides agree with TRBD2. This CDR3 has 16 residues. Germline V gene lookup returns CDR1 KGHSH and CDR2 LQKENI. The ends lost 3 bases at V and 9 bases at J; junction bases unmatched: 13. The CDR3 loop is CASSPRLAPVASEQFF. The CDR3 DNA reads TGTGCCAGCTCACCGCGACTAGCGCCGGTTGCGAGTGAGCAGTTCTTC.

The rearrangement links TRBV27 to TRBJ1-6, with D possibly matching TRBD1 (5 bases). Trimming took 3 bases from V and 4 from J, leaving 13 bases between them. This CDR3 contains 16 residues. Germline-derived CDR1 and CDR2 are MNHEY and SMNVEV (reference sequence). DNA of the CDR3: TGTGCCAGCAGTTTGGGACCGGGACTGTATAATTCACCCCTCCACTTT. This translates into CASSLGPGLYNSPLHF.

Only one count was recorded for this clone. The chain couples TRBV28 to TRBJ1-2, with a possible D match to TRBD1 (6 bases). CDR1 and CDR2 from the germline V gene are MDHEN and SYDVKM. This CDR3 is built from 15 residues. The germline V and J ends were trimmed by 4 bases and 1 base, with 13 bases remaining between them. CDR3 sequence (DNA): TGTGCCAGCAGTTACTTACGGGGACATAACTATGGCTACACCTTC. Its translation: CASSYLRGHNYGYTF.

This clone was counted a single time. The chain uses TRBV19 and TRBJ1-5; D is unresolved. Looked up from germline, CDR1 is LNHDA and CDR2 is SQIVND (reference sequence). The CDR3 length is 15 residues. V was pared by 4 bases and J by 5 bases, with 15 bases between. CDR3 region: CASSTGTSTHQPQHF. The CDR3 coding sequence is TGTGCCAGTAGTACGGGTACGTCGACCCATCAGCCCCAGCATTTT.